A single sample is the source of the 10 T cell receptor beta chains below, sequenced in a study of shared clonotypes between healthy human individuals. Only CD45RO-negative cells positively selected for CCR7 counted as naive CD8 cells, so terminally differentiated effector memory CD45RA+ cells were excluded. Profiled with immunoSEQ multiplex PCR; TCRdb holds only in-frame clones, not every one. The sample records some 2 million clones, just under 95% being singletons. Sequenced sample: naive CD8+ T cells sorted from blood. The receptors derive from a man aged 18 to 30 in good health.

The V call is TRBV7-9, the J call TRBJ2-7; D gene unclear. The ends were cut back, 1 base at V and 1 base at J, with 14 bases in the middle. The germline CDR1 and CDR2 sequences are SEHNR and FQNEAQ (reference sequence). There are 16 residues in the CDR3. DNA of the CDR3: TGTGCCAGCAGCTTAGACCCCAGCGAGCTATCCTACGAGCAGTACTTC. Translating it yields CASSLDPSELSYEQYF.

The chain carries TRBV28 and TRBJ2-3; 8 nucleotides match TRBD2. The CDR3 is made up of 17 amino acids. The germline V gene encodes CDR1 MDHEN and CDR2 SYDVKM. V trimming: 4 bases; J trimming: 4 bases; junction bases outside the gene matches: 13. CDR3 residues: CASSSPREGGPSDTQYF. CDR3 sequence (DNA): TGTGCCAGCAGTTCCCCCCGGGAGGGGGGGCCCTCAGATACGCAGTATTTT.

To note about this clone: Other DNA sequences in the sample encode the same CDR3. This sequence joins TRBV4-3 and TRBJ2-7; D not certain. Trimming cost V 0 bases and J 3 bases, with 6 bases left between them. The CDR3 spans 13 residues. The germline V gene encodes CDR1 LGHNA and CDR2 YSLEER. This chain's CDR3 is CASSQDGGYEQYF. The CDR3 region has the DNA TGCGCCAGCAGCCAAGATGGCGGCTACGAGCAGTACTTC.

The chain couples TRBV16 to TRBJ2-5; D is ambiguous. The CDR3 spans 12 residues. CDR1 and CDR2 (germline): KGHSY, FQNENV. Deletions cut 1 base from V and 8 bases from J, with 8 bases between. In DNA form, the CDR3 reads TGTGCCAGCAGCCAATTCACAGACACCCAGTACTTC. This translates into CASSQFTDTQYF.

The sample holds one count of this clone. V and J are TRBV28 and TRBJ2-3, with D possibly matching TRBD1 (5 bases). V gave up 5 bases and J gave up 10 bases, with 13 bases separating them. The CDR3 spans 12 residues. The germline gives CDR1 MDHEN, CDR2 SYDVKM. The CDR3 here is CASSTQGSPQYF. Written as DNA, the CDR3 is TGTGCCAGCAGTACTCAGGGAAGCCCGCAGTATTTT. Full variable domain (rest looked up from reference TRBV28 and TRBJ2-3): DVKVTQSSRYLVKRTGEKVFLECVQDMDHENMFWYRQDPGLGLRLIYFSYDVKMKEKGDIPEGYSVSREKKERFSLILESASTNQTSMYLCASSTQGSPQYFGPGTRLTVL.

The CDR3 bases are TGTGCCAGCAGCTTGGCCGGTGGGACACTATTTTCTTCACCCCTCCACTTT. Protein product: CASSLAGGTLFSSPLHF. V gene TRBV5-4 combines with J gene TRBJ1-6; D might be TRBD1 (6 bases). The CDR3 sequence is 17 residues long. The germline V gene encodes CDR1 SGHNT and CDR2 YYREEE (reference sequence). V was shortened by 0 bases and J by 9 bases, with 19 bases between the two germline ends. Supplemented by reference TRBV5-4 and TRBJ1-6, the full variable domain reads ETGVTQSPTHLIKTRGQQVTLRCSSQSGHNTVSWYQQALGQGPQFIFQYYREEENGRGNFPPRFSGLQFPNYSSELNVNALELDDSALYLCASSLAGGTLFSSPLHFGNGTRLTVT.

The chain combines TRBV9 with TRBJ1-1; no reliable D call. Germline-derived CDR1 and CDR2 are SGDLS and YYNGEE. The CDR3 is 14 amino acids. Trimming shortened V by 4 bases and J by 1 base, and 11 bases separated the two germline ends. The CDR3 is CASSPSWGNTEAFF. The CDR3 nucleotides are TGTGCCAGCAGCCCTTCATGGGGGAACACTGAAGCTTTCTTT.

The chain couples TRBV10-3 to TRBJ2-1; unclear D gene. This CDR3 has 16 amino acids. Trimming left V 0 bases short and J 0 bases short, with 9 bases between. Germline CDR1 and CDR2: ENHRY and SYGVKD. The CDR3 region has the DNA TGTGCCATCAGTGAGTCGAGACCGAGCTCCTACAATGAGCAGTTCTTC. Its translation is CAISESRPSSYNEQFF.

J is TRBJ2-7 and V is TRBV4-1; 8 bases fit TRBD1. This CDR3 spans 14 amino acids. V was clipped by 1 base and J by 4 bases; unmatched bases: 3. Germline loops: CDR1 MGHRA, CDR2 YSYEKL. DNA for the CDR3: TGCGCCAGCAGCCAAGTTGGGACAGGTTACGAGCAGTACTTC. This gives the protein CASSQVGTGYEQYF.

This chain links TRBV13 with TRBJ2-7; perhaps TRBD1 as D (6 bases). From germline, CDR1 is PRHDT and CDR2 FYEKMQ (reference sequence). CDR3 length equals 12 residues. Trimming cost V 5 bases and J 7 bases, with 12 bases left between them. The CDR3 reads CASSLDDREQYF. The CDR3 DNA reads TGTGCCAGCAGCCTCGACGACAGGGAGCAGTACTTC.